This TCR beta chain is drawn from a study of CD8+ T cells in alopecia areata. The treatment is: oral pan-JAK inhibitor, 5-10 mg twice daily. CDR1 and CDR2 from the germline V gene are SGHTA and FQGTGA. The V and J ends lost 5 bases and 6 bases respectively, with 11 bases between them. The CDR3 loop spans 12 amino acids. Investigators isolated RNA and reverse transcribed it into cDNA to act as the sequencing template. This table comes from immunoSEQ multiplex PCR, and its TCRdb copy is limited to in-frame clones, with some not included. The table has some 200,000 clones, 50% to 60% seen once; the top ten hold 1.5% to 2%.

The chain employs TRBV7-3 and TRBJ2-7; D may be TRBD1 or TRBD2 (5 bases each). The source of this sequence is a human donor with alopecia areata. The source was CD4+ T cells sorted from blood, collected at week 4, from a patient treated with tofacitinib. The CDR3 protein is CASSATGGEQYF. The DNA of the CDR3 is TGTGCCAGCAGCGCAACAGGAGGCGAGCAGTACTTC.